This paragraph covers one T cell receptor beta chain sequence. Its target is not known. The sample originates from a study of blood T cells in healthy people across ages. Study-level findings and limits: Higher diversity, along with more naive CD4+ cells, distinguished long-lived donors from aged donors.

The use of a sample-barcoded 5' primer and a J-beta primer mix characterized a second PCR of 7 to 11 cycles. Using its own MiXCR run on the 5' RACE reads, TCRdb lists one record per CDR3 protein. The profile shows roughly 1.5 million distinct CDR3 sequences, 35% to 45% of them singletons. CDR3 size: 13 residues. Trimming removed 6 bases from V and 7 bases from J, with 12 bases in between. From germline, CDR1 is SGHDN and CDR2 FVKESK. Specimen: blood. V is TRBV14 and J is TRBJ2-2; D is undetermined. The source is a woman between 18 and 29 years old in good health. In DNA, the CDR3 is TGTGCCAGCAGTAGTGGCCTGTACGGGGAGCTGTTTTTT. Its translation is CASSSGLYGELFF.